Below are 30 T cell receptor beta chains sequenced from a single sample in a study of shared clonotypes between healthy human individuals. Measured with immunoSEQ multiplex PCR; TCRdb has only the in-frame clones, and not every one. The repertoire holds more than 2 million clones, with approximately 92% as singletons. The naive CD8 fraction comprised CD45RO-negative cells positively selected for CCR7 and excluded terminally differentiated effector memory CD45RA+ cells. Sequencing was done on a sample of naive CD8+ T cells from PBMCs. These receptor sequences come from a man between 18 and 29 years old in good health. Some clones in this sample may be carry-over from other donors' samples.

The rearrangement links TRBV10-3 to TRBJ1-1, with D maybe TRBD1 (5 bases). V was pared by 6 bases and J by 0 bases, with 14 bases between. Germline V lookup: CDR1 ENHRY, CDR2 SYGVKD. The CDR3 extends over 15 amino acids. CDR3 amino acids: CAIRKKDNLNTEAFF. The CDR3 DNA reads as TGTGCCATCAGAAAAAAGGACAATTTGAACACTGAAGCTTTCTTT.

V usage is TRBV7-3 and J usage is TRBJ2-6; 7 nucleotides align to TRBD1. This CDR3 region has 19 residues. With V trimmed by 2 bases and J by 0 bases, 10 bases remained unmatched. The V gene's germline CDR1 is SGHTA and CDR2 FQGTGA. The chain's CDR3 is CASSLYPGTDYSGANVLTF. The CDR3 nucleotides are TGTGCCAGCAGCTTATACCCCGGGACAGATTACTCTGGGGCCAACGTCCTGACTTTC.

The CDR3 DNA sequence: TGTGCCAGCTCACCCCTCGGGGCCACGGGGGAAAAACTGTTTTTT. This gives the protein CASSPLGATGEKLFF. V usage is TRBV18 and J usage is TRBJ1-4; D might be TRBD1 (5 bases). Trimming stripped 3 bases from V and 8 bases from J, with 16 bases between. The CDR3 runs to 15 residues. The germline V gene has CDR1 KGHSH and CDR2 LQKENI.

The chain employs TRBV2 and TRBJ2-1; possibly TRBD2 for D (6 bases). The CDR3 spans 15 residues. Germline V gene sequence: CDR1 SNHLY, CDR2 FYNNEI. V gave up 2 bases and J gave up 8 bases, with 16 bases separating them. CDR3 bases: TGTGCCAGCAGTGAATACGACGGGAGAATCTATGAGCAGTTCTTC. Translation: CASSEYDGRIYEQFF.

In this sample, this clone turned up once. The chain uses TRBV2 and TRBJ2-7, with D perhaps TRBD2 (5 bases). The CDR3 runs 13 residues. V lost 10 bases and J lost 7, with 20 bases in between. The germline V gene has CDR1 SNHLY and CDR2 FYNNEI. The CDR3 sequence is CANGRRAYLEQYF. For the CDR3, the DNA is TGTGCCAATGGGCGGCGGGCCTACCTAGAGCAGTACTTC.

The chain joins TRBV7-9 to TRBJ2-7; D might be TRBD1 or TRBD2, each matching 5 bases. Trimming took 4 bases from V and 2 from J, leaving 12 bases between them. Germline CDR1 is SEHNR and CDR2 is FQNEAQ (reference sequence). There are 14 residues in the CDR3. The CDR3 sequence is CASSSGLGPYEQYF. CDR3 in DNA: TGTGCCAGCAGCTCCGGACTGGGACCCTACGAGCAGTACTTC. The whole variable domain, remainder taken from reference TRBV7-9 and TRBJ2-7, is DTGVSQNPRHKITKRGQNVTFRCDPISEHNRLYWYRQTLGQGPEFLTYFQNEAQLEKSRLLSDRFSAERPKGSFSTLEIQRTEQGDSAMYLCASSSGLGPYEQYFGPGTRLTVT.

For the CDR3, the DNA is TGCGCCAGCAGCCGAGCGGGATACTCCTACGAGCAGTACTTC. Protein product: CASSRAGYSYEQYF. J is TRBJ2-7 and V is TRBV4-3; 7 positions match TRBD2. J lost 0 bases, V lost 4 bases, and 3 bases had no gene match. This CDR3 is built from 14 residues. The germline gives CDR1 LGHNA, CDR2 YSLEER.

Only one count was recorded for this clone. Here the CDR3 DNA reads TGTGCCAGCAGCCAAGAAGGCGGGGTCCTCTACTACGAGCAGTACTTC. It specifies CASSQEGGVLYYEQYF. V gene TRBV14 combines with J gene TRBJ2-7, with D maybe TRBD2 (6 bases). Germline V gene lookup returns CDR1 SGHDN and CDR2 FVKESK. V shed 0 bases and J shed 3 bases, with 15 bases lying between them. The CDR3 loop spans 16 amino acids.

This clone was detected only once. Written as DNA, the CDR3 is TGTGCCGGATGGGGCAGGGCTCATCTGGGGACTAATGAAAAACTGTTTTTT. Its protein product is CAGWGRAHLGTNEKLFF. V gene TRBV2 combines with J gene TRBJ1-4, with D possibly TRBD1 on 5 matching bases. The CDR3 consists of 17 residues. Germline V gene lookup returns CDR1 SNHLY and CDR2 FYNNEI. V shed 11 bases and J shed 2 bases, with 24 bases lying between them. Together with reference TRBV2 and TRBJ1-4, the CDR3 gives the full variable domain: EPEVTQTPSHQVTQMGQEVILRCVPISNHLYFYWYRQILGQKVEFLVSFYNNEISEKSEIFDDQFSVERPDGSNFTLKIRSTKLEDSAMYFCAGWGRAHLGTNEKLFFGSGTQLSVL.

The V call is TRBV9, the J call TRBJ2-1; 13 bases are a match to TRBD2. This CDR3 is built from 16 residues. The junction had 10 bases not matched to a gene; V was cut back by 4 bases and J by 9 bases. Germline assignment: CDR1 SGDLS and CDR2 YYNGEE. CDR3 loop: CASSLRLAGGKAEQFF. Written as DNA, the CDR3 is TGTGCCAGCAGCTTAAGACTAGCGGGAGGAAAGGCTGAGCAGTTCTTC.

This clone was observed a handful of times. The sample contains more than one DNA sequence encoding this CDR3. The chain has TRBV4-1 and TRBJ2-2; possibly TRBD1 for D (5 bases). Germline V CDR1 and CDR2: MGHRA, YSYEKL. The V and J ends lost 4 bases and 5 bases respectively, with 11 bases between them. The CDR3 totals 14 residues. The DNA for the CDR3 is TGCGCCAGCAGCCCCAGAAGGGGTACCGGGGAGCTGTTTTTT. Its translation is CASSPRRGTGELFF.

The rearrangement joins TRBV28 to TRBJ1-3; tentatively, D is TRBD1 (5 bases). The V end lost 4 bases, the J end lost 0 bases, and 7 bases lay between the germline ends. Germline V gene data show CDR1 as MDHEN and CDR2 as SYDVKM. The CDR3 has 14 residues. The CDR3 nucleotides are TGTGCCAGCAGTTCCGGGGGCTCTGGAAACACCATATATTTT. This encodes CASSSGGSGNTIYF.

The chain links TRBV30 to TRBJ2-7, with D unresolved. Trimming left V 1 base short and J 3 bases short, with 10 bases between. Germline values: CDR1 GTSNPN, CDR2 SVGIG (reference sequence). The length of the CDR3 is 13 residues. This CDR3 reads CAWSGQHGYEQYF. The DNA of the CDR3 is TGTGCCTGGAGTGGCCAGCATGGCTACGAGCAGTACTTC.

V and J are TRBV7-6 and TRBJ2-1; 10 bases match TRBD2. Trimming removed 7 bases from V and 6 bases from J; junction bases left unmatched: 12. CDR1 and CDR2 (germline): SGHVS, FNYEAQ. CDR3 size: 16 residues. The CDR3: CASTRYASGSSNEQFF. CDR3 nucleotides: TGTGCCAGCACGAGGTATGCTAGCGGGAGCTCCAATGAGCAGTTCTTC.

The chain uses TRBV4-1 and TRBJ2-1; D possibly uses TRBD1 or TRBD2 (5 bases each). Germline CDR1 and CDR2: MGHRA and YSYEKL. The CDR3 is 18 amino acids. V was shortened by 3 bases and J by 1 base, with 19 bases between the two germline ends. The CDR3 DNA reads TGCGCCAGCAGCCACCCCTGGGGCCAAGAGGGGTCCTACAATGAGCAGTTCTTC. It translates to CASSHPWGQEGSYNEQFF.

V gene TRBV5-1 combines with J gene TRBJ2-5; TRBD1 matches at 7 bases. Germline CDR1 is SGHRS and CDR2 is YFSETQ. J was trimmed by 2 bases and V by 5 bases; bases with no gene match: 0. The CDR3 sequence is 12 residues long. The CDR3 is CASRGQQETQYF. The CDR3 DNA sequence: TGCGCCAGCAGGGGACAGCAAGAGACCCAGTACTTC.

The J gene is TRBJ1-5, the V gene TRBV6-1, with 8 bases matching TRBD1. The CDR3 totals 15 residues. Germline CDR1 and CDR2: MNHNS and SASEGT. V lost 6 bases to trimming and J lost 2 bases; unmatched junction nucleotides: 6. The CDR3 coding sequence is TGTGCCAGCAGGGGAGGACAGGGAGGCAATCAGCCCCAGCATTTT. Amino acids: CASRGGQGGNQPQHF.

The chain carries TRBV10-2 and TRBJ2-7; the D gene is possibly TRBD2 (6 bases). V lost 6 bases and J 2 bases, leaving 14 bases between the germline ends. CDR1 and CDR2 from the germline V gene are WSHSY and SAAADI. This CDR3 has 14 amino acids. CDR3 nucleotides: TGCGCCAGCAGGGGAGGAGGGGTCACCTACGAGCAGTACTTC. Encoded protein: CASRGGGVTYEQYF.

A note on this clone: Other DNA sequences in the same sample also yield this CDR3. The chain combines TRBV5-1 with TRBJ1-2; no firm D call. The V gene lost 1 base and the J gene lost 5 bases, with 9 bases spanning the gap. CDR1 is SGHRS, CDR2 YFSETQ, per germline. There are 13 residues in the CDR3. The CDR3 is CASSLSRLYGYTF. For the CDR3, the DNA is TGCGCCAGCAGCTTGAGCAGACTGTATGGCTACACCTTC.

V gene TRBV19 combines with J gene TRBJ2-3; D is ambiguous. The CDR3 has 14 residues. Germline V gene lookup returns CDR1 LNHDA and CDR2 SQIVND (reference sequence). V lost 1 base and J 0 bases, leaving 5 bases between the germline ends. CDR3 nucleotides: TGTGCCAGTAGTATAGGGGTAAGCACAGATACGCAGTATTTT. Residues: CASSIGVSTDTQYF.

This chain joins TRBV19 and TRBJ2-1; D may be TRBD2 (5 bases). The V and J ends lost 0 bases and 5 bases respectively, with 14 bases between them. Germline V gene sequence: CDR1 LNHDA, CDR2 SQIVND (reference sequence). The CDR3 totals 16 residues. The CDR3 spells CASSIDGEGSDNEQFF. CDR3 coding DNA: TGTGCCAGTAGTATAGACGGTGAGGGAAGTGACAATGAGCAGTTCTTC.

The chain carries TRBV21-1 and TRBJ1-1. TRBV21-1 is labeled a pseudogene. The CDR3 consists of 18 residues. CDR3 amino acids: CASSKKNPQRAVNAEAFF. CDR3 sequence (DNA): TGTGCCAGCAGCAAAAAAAACCCCCAGCGGGCTGTGAATGCTGAAGCTTTCTTT.

This clone was observed a few times. This sample also contains other DNA sequences that code for the same CDR3. The chain has TRBV9 and TRBJ2-2; possibly TRBD2 for D (5 bases). V gave up 0 bases and J gave up 5 bases, with 8 bases separating them. This CDR3 is 14 amino acids long. Germline CDR1 is SGDLS and CDR2 is YYNGEE. This CDR3 reads CASSVGRGTGELFF. CDR3 nucleotides: TGTGCCAGCAGCGTAGGTCGGGGAACCGGGGAGCTGTTTTTT.

This chain joins TRBV14 and TRBJ1-1; D is possibly TRBD1 (5 bases). CDR3 length: 13 residues. Trimming removed 4 bases from V and 7 bases from J, with 13 bases in between. CDR1 is SGHDN and CDR2 is FVKESK in the germline V gene. This CDR3 reads CASSPTVSGEAFF. The CDR3 DNA is TGTGCCAGCAGCCCGACAGTGAGCGGTGAAGCTTTCTTT.

This rearrangement joins TRBV7-3 to TRBJ2-7; D is perhaps TRBD2 (6 bases). Looked up from germline, CDR1 is SGHTA and CDR2 is FQGTGA. V lost 3 bases and J lost 3, with 9 bases in between. CDR3 length: 13 amino acids. The CDR3 is CASSFGGYYEQYF. Written as DNA, the CDR3 is TGTGCCAGCAGCTTCGGGGGATACTACGAGCAGTACTTC.

The V and J genes are TRBV9 and TRBJ2-1; 7 bases are a match to TRBD2. CDR3 length: 17 amino acids. The germline V gene encodes CDR1 SGDLS and CDR2 YYNGEE. Trimming at V came to 0 bases and at J to 3 bases, leaving 9 bases not matched to a gene. The CDR3: CASSVATPSGVYNEQFF. CDR3 bases: TGTGCCAGCAGCGTAGCTACGCCTAGCGGAGTCTACAATGAGCAGTTCTTC.

The V and J genes are TRBV29-1 and TRBJ1-1; TRBD1 aligns across 8 bases. The CDR3 spans 17 residues. Looked up from germline, CDR1 is SQVTM and CDR2 is ANQGSEA. With 7 bases clipped from V and 0 bases from J, the junction kept 16 bases outside the gene matches. The CDR3 DNA reads TGCAGCGCCGAAGGGACAGGTTCTTACATAATGAACACTGAAGCTTTCTTT. It translates to CSAEGTGSYIMNTEAFF.

The rearrangement joins TRBV19 to TRBJ2-5; no clear D gene. The germline V gene encodes CDR1 LNHDA and CDR2 SQIVND (reference sequence). Trimming stripped 3 bases from V and 4 bases from J, with 18 bases between. This CDR3 is built from 16 residues. The CDR3 DNA is TGTGCCAGTAGTATTATTAGTACTTCCCTGGGAGAGACCCAGTACTTC. Its protein product is CASSIISTSLGETQYF.

The genes are TRBV27 and TRBJ2-7; 16 positions agree with TRBD2. V gave up 2 bases and J gave up 2 bases; unmatched junction bases: 3. This CDR3 has 17 residues. The germline V gene encodes CDR1 MNHEY and CDR2 SMNVEV (reference sequence). CDR3: CASSLGTSGRATYEQYF. The CDR3 DNA reads as TGTGCCAGCAGTTTAGGGACTAGCGGGAGGGCCACCTACGAGCAGTACTTC.

The rearrangement links TRBV7-8 to TRBJ2-1; D uncertain. The CDR3 is 14 amino acids. V was shortened by 4 bases and J by 3 bases, with 10 bases between the two germline ends. The germline CDR1 and CDR2 sequences are SGHVS and FQNEAQ. In nucleotides, the CDR3 is TGTGCCAGCAGCTCCCCACGTCACTACAATGAGCAGTTCTTC. Residues: CASSSPRHYNEQFF.